Following are 22 T cell receptor beta chains from one sample sequenced in a study of T cell responses to AZD1222 COVID-19 vaccine. The method was immunoSEQ multiplex PCR; TCRdb's version includes in-frame clones alone and lacks a portion of them. The data show more than 70,000 clones, about nine tenths seen once. The sequences come from peripheral blood, collected 28 days after the second AZD1222 dose. The receptors derive from an adult who received the AZD1222 COVID-19 vaccine.

The rearrangement joins TRBV6-4 to TRBJ2-1; 7 nucleotides agree with TRBD1. V dropped 5 bases and J dropped 2; count of bases not matched to a gene: 3. The germline V gene has CDR1 MRHNA and CDR2 SNTAGT. This CDR3 contains 14 residues. The CDR3 loop reads CASSQGVAYNEQFF. The CDR3 DNA sequence: TGTGCCAGCAGTCAGGGGGTAGCCTACAATGAGCAGTTCTTC.

The chain carries TRBV24-1 and TRBJ2-1; D is ambiguous. Per germline, CDR1 KGHDR and CDR2 SFDVKD. Trimming removed 7 bases from V and 5 bases from J, with 11 bases in between. CDR3 size: 13 residues. The CDR3 DNA follows: TGTGCCACCAGAACCCGAGAGGACAATGAGCAGTTCTTC. Translating gives CATRTREDNEQFF.

The count of this clone is one. V usage is TRBV19 and J usage is TRBJ1-1, with D tentatively TRBD1 (6 bases). This CDR3 spans 12 amino acids. Per germline, CDR1 LNHDA and CDR2 SQIVND (reference sequence). Trimming stripped 3 bases from V and 4 bases from J, with 6 bases between. In nucleotides, the CDR3 is TGTGCCAGTAGTATGGGGGCCACTGAAGCTTTCTTT. Its translation: CASSMGATEAFF. Based on the CDR3 plus reference TRBV19 and TRBJ1-1, the full variable domain is DGGITQSPKYLFRKEGQNVTLSCEQNLNHDAMYWYRQDPGQGLRLIYYSQIVNDFQKGDIAEGYSVSREKKESFPLTVTSAQKNPTAFYLCASSMGATEAFFGQGTRLTVV.

This chain uses TRBV7-8 with TRBJ2-7; D might be TRBD1 (6 bases). The CDR3 spans 14 residues. V lost 6 bases to trimming and J lost 2 bases, with 14 bases between them. CDR1 is SGHVS and CDR2 is FQNEAQ in the germline V gene. The CDR3 DNA is TGTGCCAGCAGACCCGCCAGGGGCCCCTACGAGCAGTACTTC. Its protein is CASRPARGPYEQYF.

The chain couples TRBV5-1 to TRBJ2-7; D perhaps matches TRBD1 (5 bases). The V gene's germline CDR1 is SGHRS and CDR2 YFSETQ. This CDR3 has 14 residues. V was trimmed by 2 bases and J by 6 bases, leaving 15 bases between them. The CDR3 is CASSLISGAFEQYF. For the CDR3, the DNA is TGCGCCAGCAGCTTAATTTCTGGGGCATTCGAGCAGTACTTC.

This chain joins TRBV6-5 and TRBJ2-5; 8 bases are shared with TRBD1. V lost 6 bases to trimming and J lost 5 bases; unmatched junction nucleotides: 8. The CDR3 runs 14 residues. From germline, CDR1 is MNHEY and CDR2 SVGAGI. The CDR3 region is CASSGRGQRETQYF. In nucleotides, the CDR3 is TGTGCCAGCAGCGGCAGGGGGCAGAGGGAGACCCAGTACTTC.

On this clone itself: Other DNA sequences in this specimen translate into the identical CDR3. The V gene is TRBV7-9, the J gene TRBJ1-1; the D is unclear. Between the trimmed V and J ends, which lost 2 bases and 1 base, there was a span of 5 bases. Germline V lookup: CDR1 SEHNR, CDR2 FQNEAQ (reference sequence). This CDR3 contains 13 residues. The CDR3 region is CASSLSGNTEAFF. The CDR3 DNA reads as TGTGCCAGCAGCTTATCAGGGAACACTGAAGCTTTCTTT. The entire variable domain, with the rest obtained from reference TRBV7-9 and TRBJ1-1, is as follows: DTGVSQNPRHKITKRGQNVTFRCDPISEHNRLYWYRQTLGQGPEFLTYFQNEAQLEKSRLLSDRFSAERPKGSFSTLEIQRTEQGDSAMYLCASSLSGNTEAFFGQGTRLTVV.

This rearrangement joins TRBV7-6 to TRBJ2-1; 9 positions match TRBD1. Germline V lookup: CDR1 SGHVS, CDR2 FNYEAQ. The CDR3 runs 15 residues. V gave up 4 bases and J gave up 2 bases; unmatched junction bases: 3. In nucleotides, the CDR3 is TGTGCCAGCAGCTCCGGGACAGGGACCTACAATGAGCAGTTCTTC. This encodes CASSSGTGTYNEQFF.

This clone appeared a few times. J is TRBJ1-1 and V is TRBV29-1; D unclear. V was clipped by 3 bases and J by 8 bases, with 7 bases between them. The CDR3 has 10 amino acids. Germline loops: CDR1 SQVTM, CDR2 ANQGSEA. The CDR3 DNA sequence: TGCAGCGTTGATGCAGTCGAAGCTTTCTTT. Protein sequence: CSVDAVEAFF.

V and J are TRBV6-5 and TRBJ1-2; weak D call: TRBD1 (5 bases). V lost 2 bases and J lost 6, with 13 bases in between. CDR1 is MNHEY and CDR2 is SVGAGI in the germline V gene. The CDR3 is 14 amino acids. The CDR3: CASSYTGRTDGYTF. CDR3 nucleotides: TGTGCCAGCAGTTACACGGGACGGACGGATGGCTACACCTTC.

The rearrangement joins TRBV5-1 to TRBJ1-2; 8 nucleotides line up with TRBD1. Per the germline V gene, CDR1 is SGHRS and CDR2 is YFSETQ. The length of the CDR3 is 19 residues. With V trimmed by 2 bases and J by 6 bases, 21 bases remained unmatched. Here the CDR3 DNA reads TGCGCCAGCAGCTTAAATACAGGGGGTCGCTTTATCGGCCTTGATGGCTACACCTTC. Translating it yields CASSLNTGGRFIGLDGYTF.

The chain's CDR3 is CAISEISNEQFF. Written as DNA, the CDR3 is TGTGCCATCAGTGAAATTTCCAATGAGCAGTTCTTC. The J gene is TRBJ2-1, the V gene TRBV10-3; D is ambiguous. The CDR3 totals 12 residues. CDR1 is ENHRY and CDR2 is SYGVKD in the germline V gene. Trimming left V 3 bases short and J 6 bases short, with 6 bases between.

This clone was seen just once. As DNA, the CDR3 is TGTGCCAGCAGTTACTCGAGGCAGAATGAAAAACTGTTTTTT. The encoded protein is CASSYSRQNEKLFF. The V gene is TRBV6-5, the J gene TRBJ1-4; D gene ambiguous. The germline CDR1 and CDR2 sequences are MNHEY and SVGAGI. The CDR3 totals 14 residues. Deletions cut 0 bases from V and 5 bases from J, with 7 bases between.

This sequence joins TRBV6-5 and TRBJ2-7, with a weak D call TRBD2 (5 bases). This CDR3 is 13 amino acids long. V was cut by 10 bases and J by 0 bases, with 13 bases left in between. Germline V gene data show CDR1 as MNHEY and CDR2 as SVGAGI. Written as DNA, the CDR3 is TGTGCCAACGCCTACGGGATCTCCTACGAGCAGTACTTC. Translating it yields CANAYGISYEQYF.

This rearrangement joins TRBV9 to TRBJ2-3, with 8 bases that match TRBD1. The CDR3 contains 13 residues. Germline-derived CDR1 and CDR2 are SGDLS and YYNGEE. V dropped 2 bases and J dropped 5; count of bases not matched to a gene: 1. CDR3 nucleotides: TGTGCCAGCAGCGTGACAGGGGTAGATACGCAGTATTTT. Translation gives CASSVTGVDTQYF.

The chain uses TRBV5-4 and TRBJ2-3; possible D gene TRBD1, 5 bases. The CDR3 runs 16 residues. V dropped 0 bases and J dropped 2 bases, with 13 bases sitting between them. Germline lookup yields CDR1 SGHNT and CDR2 YYREEE (reference sequence). CDR3 bases: TGTGCCAGCAGCTTGGGGCAGGGCGATTTCACAGATACGCAGTATTTT. Protein product: CASSLGQGDFTDTQYF.

V and J are TRBV2 and TRBJ1-5; perhaps TRBD1 as D (6 bases). Germline V gene data show CDR1 as SNHLY and CDR2 as FYNNEI. V lost 7 bases and J lost 6, with 13 bases in between. The CDR3 is 13 residues long. The CDR3 region is CASNLGAGQPQHF. CDR3 DNA: TGTGCCAGCAACTTGGGGGCAGGTCAGCCCCAGCATTTT.

The chain is built from TRBV19 and TRBJ1-1; D gene ambiguous. The CDR3 has 14 amino acids. CDR1 and CDR2 (germline): LNHDA, SQIVND (reference sequence). Trimming took 2 bases from V and 3 from J, leaving 10 bases between them. The CDR3 spells CASSILGPDTEAFF. Written as DNA, the CDR3 is TGTGCCAGTAGTATACTCGGGCCCGACACTGAAGCTTTCTTT.

CDR3 residues: CASTSTGQGFYTF. Here the CDR3 DNA reads TGCGCCAGCACCTCGACAGGACAGGGGTTCTACACCTTC. The gene calls are TRBV5-1 and TRBJ1-2, with 9 nucleotides matching TRBD1. The CDR3 is made up of 13 amino acids. Germline values: CDR1 SGHRS, CDR2 YFSETQ. The V segment lost 6 bases and the J segment 10 bases; nucleotides outside the gene matches: 10.

The chain is built from TRBV11-1 and TRBJ2-5; D may be TRBD2 (6 bases). The length of the CDR3 is 13 residues. V lost 7 bases and J 6 bases, leaving 15 bases between the germline ends. The germline V gene encodes CDR1 SGHAT and CDR2 FQDESV (reference sequence). Here the CDR3 DNA reads TGTGCCAGCACTTATGGAGGGCCCAAGACCCAGTACTTC. It yields the protein CASTYGGPKTQYF.

This chain connects TRBV19 to TRBJ2-1, with 14 bases fitting TRBD2. Per the germline V gene, CDR1 is LNHDA and CDR2 is SQIVND (reference sequence). Trimming at V came to 5 bases and at J to 7 bases, leaving 10 bases not matched to a gene. The CDR3 is 17 amino acids. The CDR3, as DNA: TGTGCCAGTAGTCCAGAGACTAGCGGGGGGGCTAGGAATGAGCAGTTCTTC. Amino acid sequence: CASSPETSGGARNEQFF.

The chain joins TRBV7-3 to TRBJ2-3; TRBD1 aligns across 9 bases. This CDR3 has 15 residues. CDR1 is SGHTA, CDR2 FQGTGA, per germline. Germline trimming cut 6 bases from V and 4 bases from J; bases unmatched to any gene: 8. The CDR3 bases are TGTGCCAGCAGATCGCGGGACAGGGTGGCAGATACGCAGTATTTT. Translation: CASRSRDRVADTQYF.